A selection of T cell receptor beta chains follows, all from one sample in a study of blood T cells in healthy people across ages. In TCRdb, the 5' RACE reads were re-called with MiXCR into one record per CDR3 protein. The profile covers about 930,000 distinct CDR3 sequences, with almost 30% appearing a single time and around 9.6% taken by the ten largest. Another study also made use of these data, one on T cells of mothers and their children.

Sequenced: blood. Receptor source: a woman aged 40 to 50 in good health. Both conserved end residues are part of each CDR3. Size tells how often a clone was seen (once, few, many) or the class of an expanded clone, and some rows leave it out.

clone size	V gene	CDR3 length	J gene	CDR3 protein
.	TRBV28	12	TRBJ2-7	CTSSLLQYEQYF
few	TRBV20-1	15	TRBJ2-1	CSARTWTSGGDEQFF
once	TRBV19	15	TRBJ1-1	CASSIGRVQGGEAFF
few	TRBV29-1	15	TRBJ2-7	CSVEIPGTFLYEQYF
many	TRBV7-7	14	TRBJ2-1	CASSLGGLSNEQFF
.	TRBV12-3/TRBV12-4	15	TRBJ2-1	CASSGTSGAHHEQFF
many	TRBV6-5	14	TRBJ2-7	CASSSTPGSYEQYF
.	TRBV4-2	16	TRBJ2-3	CASSQGGISSTDTQYF
.	TRBV20-1	14	TRBJ2-1	CSASLGGRGNEQFF
many	TRBV5-1	18	TRBJ2-7	CASRKDTKNGPSSYEQYF
.	TRBV6-5	16	TRBJ1-4	CASSYSVRAHGEKLFF
.	TRBV12-3/TRBV12-4	15	TRBJ2-3	CASSLGTGSTDMEYF
.	TRBV6-5	14	TRBJ1-6	CASSYSADTSPLHF
many	TRBV9	16	TRBJ2-7	CASSQSGGLGAYEQYF
few	TRBV5-1	16	TRBJ2-3	CASSLPRLVGTDTQYF
few	TRBV28	15	TRBJ2-3	CASSATSGGRNTQYF
few	TRBV20-1	13	TRBJ1-1	CSARVVGWTEAFF
.	TRBV7-2	14	TRBJ2-5	CASSSRSGAETQYF
.	TRBV7-6	18	TRBJ1-3	CASSLNRGRPLSGNTIYF
many	TRBV20-1	17	TRBJ2-1	CSARDSMAERTGNEQFF
.	TRBV19	13	TRBJ1-1	CASIGGRRTEAFF
few	TRBV18	19	TRBJ2-5	CASSPSAGTSGGAMETQYF
.	TRBV7-2	15	TRBJ1-3	CASSSTGNSGNTIYF
.	TRBV5-6	17	TRBJ2-5	CASSAPGILIGQETQYF
.	TRBV20-1	15	TRBJ2-1	CSARDGTSADNEQFF
many	TRBV6-6	11	TRBJ1-1	CASIQNTEAFF
.	TRBV10-3	12	TRBJ1-3	CAIRDRGNTIYF
many	TRBV14	14	TRBJ2-2	CASSTGTNTGELFF
.	TRBV5-1	15	.	CASSRRRGGVDEQYF
.	TRBV20-1	15	TRBJ1-2	CSARYPDRSFYDYTF
.	TRBV14	15	.	CASSQDGTGGHEQYF
many	TRBV20-1	14	TRBJ2-5	CSAQRGADQETQYF
many	TRBV29-1	12	TRBJ2-7	CSVESGTYEQYF
.	TRBV5-1	16	TRBJ2-2	CASSLEQGTNTGELFF
many	TRBV29-1	13	TRBJ2-1	CSLRLYSYNEQFF
.	TRBV5-1	13	TRBJ2-1	CASSLGSWNEQFF
few	TRBV6-5	15	TRBJ2-3	CASSKPSGGEDTQYF
.	TRBV6-2/TRBV6-3	15	TRBJ2-1	CASTPDRGSYNEQFF
few	TRBV7-9	15	TRBJ1-5	CASSFAGASNQPQHF
.	TRBV4-1	14	TRBJ2-3	CASSQDRTMDTQYF
many	TRBV6-1	14	TRBJ2-5	CASSKTVTGETQYF
.	TRBV28	15	TRBJ2-1	CASSRRGGYGNEQFF
many	TRBV20-1	12	TRBJ2-7	CSASQPTGFQYF
few	TRBV6-5	15	TRBJ2-7	CASSYRQGLGYKQYF
many	TRBV20-1	14	TRBJ2-3	CSASSGGARDTQYF
many	TRBV4-3	17	TRBJ2-4	CASHRQGAGPGKNIQYF
few	TRBV28	15	TRBJ1-2	CASSYGGSGGDGYTF
.	TRBV5-1	14	TRBJ1-4	CASSSQGAAEKLFF
.	TRBV27	13	TRBJ1-5	CASSSRLGQPQHF
.	TRBV4-3	16	TRBJ2-1	CASSHLQGGSAHEQFF
few	TRBV2	15	TRBJ2-1	CASQGTSGAYNEQFF
few	TRBV12-3/TRBV12-4	12	TRBJ2-7	CASTLRGGEQYF
few	TRBV4-3	15	TRBJ2-7	CASSPRDRSSYEQYF
.	TRBV5-1	15	TRBJ1-2	CASSPRDRANYGYTF
many	TRBV6-1	14	TRBJ1-2	CASSEAGSNYGYTF
.	TRBV29-1	13	TRBJ2-4	CSVAAGGENIQYF
few	TRBV4-1	13	TRBJ1-5	CASRRGAGQPQHF
many	TRBV4-1	16	TRBJ1-2	CASSQGQSHANYGYTF